The T cell receptor beta chain under discussion was sequenced for a study of blood T cell repertoires in COVID-19. The wider study: The origin of the acute and convalescent COVID-19 samples was the United States, Italy and Spain. PBMCs, B-cell-depleted T cells, or T cells were the source of the cDNA or gDNA that made up the material.

Original handling: Amplification of reference gene primers provided the estimated nucleated cell counts. TCRdb's table, derived via immunoSEQ multiplex PCR, lists solely in-frame clones and lacks some. V and J calls and clone size are those listed in that table; D and trimming were worked out from the DNA. Of about 70,000 clones in the sample, roughly 76% were seen once. In its sample, this clone was seen a few times. Trimming removed 6 bases at V and 4 bases at J, with 12 bases between. The CDR3 has 14 residues. Germline V CDR1 and CDR2: MDHEN, SYDVKM. The chain employs TRBV28 and TRBJ2-2; tentative D call: TRBD2 (6 bases). This receptor was obtained from a woman aged 80 or older with active or convalescent COVID-19. Sequencing was done on a sample of peripheral blood. The CDR3 loop reads CASRQGGFTGELFF. CDR3 in DNA: TGTGCCAGCAGACAAGGAGGGTTCACCGGGGAGCTGTTTTTT.